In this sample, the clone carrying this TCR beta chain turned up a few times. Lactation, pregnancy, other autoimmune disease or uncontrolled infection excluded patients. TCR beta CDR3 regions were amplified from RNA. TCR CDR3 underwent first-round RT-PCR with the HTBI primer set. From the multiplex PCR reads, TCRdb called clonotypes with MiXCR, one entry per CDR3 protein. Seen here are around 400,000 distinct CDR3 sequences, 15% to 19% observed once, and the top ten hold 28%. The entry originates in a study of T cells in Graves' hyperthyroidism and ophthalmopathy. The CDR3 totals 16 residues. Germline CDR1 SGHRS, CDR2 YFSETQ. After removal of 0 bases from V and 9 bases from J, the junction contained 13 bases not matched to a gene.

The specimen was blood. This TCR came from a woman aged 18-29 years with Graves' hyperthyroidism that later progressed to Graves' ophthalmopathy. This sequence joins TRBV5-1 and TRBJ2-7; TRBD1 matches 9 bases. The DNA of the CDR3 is TGCGCCAGCAGCTTGGCCCGACCGGGACAGGGCGAACCGCAGTACTTC. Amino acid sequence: CASSLARPGQGEPQYF.